Detailed here is one T cell receptor (beta chain). The data derive from a study of control samples from healthy donors and cancer patients. The table came from immunoSEQ multiplex PCR; TCRdb's copy has only in-frame clones and leaves some out. The sample holds 130,000 or so clones; 90% to 95% are singletons and the top ten take 10% to 15%. The germline gives CDR1 MNHEY, CDR2 SMNVEV (reference sequence). This CDR3 is built from 16 residues. V was cut by 6 bases and J by 0 bases, with 18 bases left in between. This TCR was sampled from a man aged 35 to 55 in good health. This sequence joins TRBV27 and TRBJ2-7, with D perhaps given as TRBD1 or TRBD2 (5 bases each). The sample was blood. The CDR3 spells CASRGTVLVGSYEQYF. The CDR3 bases are TGTGCCAGCAGGGGGACCGTCCTAGTAGGCTCCTACGAGCAGTACTTC.